This T cell receptor beta chain comes out of a study of blood T cell repertoires in COVID-19. After removal of 0 bases from V and 5 bases from J, the junction contained 6 bases not matched to a gene. The CDR3 length is 14 residues. Germline CDR1 GTSNPN, CDR2 SVGIG (reference sequence). Generated by immunoSEQ multiplex PCR, the TCRdb table keeps only in-frame clones and is missing some. The sample holds approximately 250,000 clones, 86% seen once. This chain connects TRBV30 to TRBJ2-7, with 8 nucleotides matching TRBD1. The specimen was peripheral blood. The TCR comes from a woman older than 75 with COVID-19, enrolled during active disease. CDR3 protein: CAWSVAGGPHEQYV. The CDR3 nucleotides are TGTGCCTGGAGTGTGGCAGGGGGCCCCCACGAGCAGTACGTC.